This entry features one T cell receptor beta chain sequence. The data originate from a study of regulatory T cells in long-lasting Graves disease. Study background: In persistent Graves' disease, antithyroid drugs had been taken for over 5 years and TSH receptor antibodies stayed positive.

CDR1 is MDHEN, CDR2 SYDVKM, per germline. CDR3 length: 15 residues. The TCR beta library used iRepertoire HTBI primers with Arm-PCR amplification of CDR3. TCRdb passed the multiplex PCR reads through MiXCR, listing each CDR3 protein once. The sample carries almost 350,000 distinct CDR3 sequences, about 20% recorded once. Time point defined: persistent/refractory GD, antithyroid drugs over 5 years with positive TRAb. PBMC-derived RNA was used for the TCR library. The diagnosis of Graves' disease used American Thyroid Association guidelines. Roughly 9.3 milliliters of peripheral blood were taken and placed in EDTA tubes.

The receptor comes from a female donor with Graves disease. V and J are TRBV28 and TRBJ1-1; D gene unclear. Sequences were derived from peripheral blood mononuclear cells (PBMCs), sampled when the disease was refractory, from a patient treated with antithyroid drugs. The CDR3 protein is CAAPPLGQAGTEAFF. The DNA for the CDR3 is TGTGCAGCTCCACCTCTCGGGCAGGCGGGGACTGAAGCTTTCTTT.